This TCR beta chain was sequenced in a study of patients and donors after allogeneic stem cell transplantation. MiXCR, run by TCRdb on the RT-PCR reads, gives a single entry per CDR3 protein. The repertoire includes about 26,000 distinct CDR3 sequences, more than 8% of them detected once, and 48% sits in the top ten. The CDR3 is made up of 12 amino acids. Trimming stripped 3 bases from V and 2 bases from J, with 3 bases between. The V gene's germline CDR1 is SEHNR and CDR2 FQNEAQ (reference sequence). This TCR was recovered from a human donor who was either an allogeneic HSCT recipient or a stem cell or donor lymphocyte infusion donor (not recorded which). It is not recorded whose cells these are; they may come from a transplant donor. The chain links TRBV7-9 to TRBJ2-3; no clear D. What was sequenced was blood, either unsorted or a sorted T cell fraction (not recorded which). The CDR3 region has the DNA TGTGCCAGCAGCTTCTACACAGATACGCAGTATTTT. This gives the protein CASSFYTDTQYF.